Following are 9 T cell receptor beta chains from one sample sequenced in a study of Ad26.COV2.S vaccination and SARS-CoV-2 variants. Profiling relied on immunoSEQ multiplex PCR, and the TCRdb table lists in-frame clones only, not all of them. Of 300,000 to 350,000 clones in the sample, around 88% were seen once. Treatment described: over 15 received Ad26.COV2.S at low or high dose, single or two shots; about 5 received placebo; per-sample allocation not given. Sampling was performed 63 days after the first vaccine or placebo injection. This sample comprised peripheral blood, obtained in a trial of Ad26.COV2.S vaccine versus placebo. The receptors were gathered from a person aged 18 to 59 who received the Ad26.COV2.S COVID-19 vaccine or a placebo.

The rearrangement joins TRBV12-3 or TRBV12-4 to TRBJ1-2, with D uncertain. The V end was cut by 1 base, the J end by 1 base, with 1 base between. The CDR3 covers 12 residues. The CDR3 coding sequence is TGTGCCAGCAGTTTAGATAACTATGGCTACACCTTC. Residues: CASSLDNYGYTF.

V gene TRBV7-6 combines with J gene TRBJ1-3; the D gene is possibly TRBD1 (5 bases). CDR3 length: 15 amino acids. Germline loops: CDR1 SGHVS, CDR2 FNYEAQ. The ends were cut back, 1 base at V and 2 bases at J, with 9 bases in the middle. The DNA of the CDR3 is TGTGCCAGCAGCTTAGGGGCCAGGGCTGGAAACACCATATATTTT. Encoded protein: CASSLGARAGNTIYF.

The chain recombines TRBV7-8 with TRBJ2-2; TRBD2 matches 11 bases. Germline loops: CDR1 SGHVS, CDR2 FQNEAQ. The J segment lost 5 bases and the V segment lost 1 base, leaving 9 bases of the junction unmatched. This CDR3 has 18 residues. CDR3 in DNA: TGTGCCAGCAGCTTAGTTGGTAGCGGGAGGGCCGGAACCGGGGAGCTGTTTTTT. Amino acids: CASSLVGSGRAGTGELFF.

This chain connects TRBV11-2 to TRBJ2-7, with D perhaps matching TRBD1 (5 bases). V dropped 7 bases and J dropped 2 bases, with 15 bases sitting between them. In germline, CDR1 is SGHAT, CDR2 FQNNGV. The CDR3 totals 14 residues. The CDR3 nucleotides are TGTGCCAGCACCTATGACAGTACGGCCTACGAGCAGTACTTC. Its translation is CASTYDSTAYEQYF.

The chain links TRBV4-3 to TRBJ2-7; 7 bases are shared with TRBD1. Germline trimming cut 0 bases from V and 3 bases from J; bases unmatched to any gene: 5. Germline loops: CDR1 LGHNA, CDR2 YSLEER. This CDR3 region has 15 residues. The CDR3 DNA sequence: TGCGCCAGCAGCCAAGAAGGGGGCGACATCTACGAGCAGTACTTC. It is translated as CASSQEGGDIYEQYF.

This sequence joins TRBV28 and TRBJ1-2; 9 positions agree with TRBD1. The trim removed 7 bases at V and 4 bases at J, leaving 10 bases unmatched. Germline V lookup: CDR1 MDHEN, CDR2 SYDVKM. CDR3 size: 15 residues. The CDR3 reads CASTWRDRDVYGYTF. CDR3 nucleotide sequence: TGTGCCAGCACCTGGCGGGACAGGGATGTCTATGGCTACACCTTC.

The chain uses TRBV28 and TRBJ1-2; 7 bases are shared with TRBD1. Trimming cost V 2 bases and J 7 bases; bases outside gene matches: 7. The CDR3 consists of 14 residues. Germline loops: CDR1 MDHEN, CDR2 SYDVKM. In nucleotides, the CDR3 is TGTGCCAGCAGTTTACCGACAGGGTACGGTGGCTACACCTTC. Protein: CASSLPTGYGGYTF.

The genes are TRBV7-9 and TRBJ2-1, with 9 bases matching TRBD2. The germline CDR1 and CDR2 sequences are SEHNR and FQNEAQ (reference sequence). This CDR3 has 16 amino acids. The V and J ends lost 1 base and 5 bases, in that order; junction bases with no gene match: 6. For the CDR3, the DNA is TGTGCCAGCAGCTTAGGGAGCGGGGGGCCTAACAATGAGCAGTTCTTC. It is translated as CASSLGSGGPNNEQFF.

This clone has only one observation. The chain recombines TRBV30 with TRBJ2-3, with D possibly called TRBD1 or TRBD2 (6 bases each). From germline, CDR1 is GTSNPN and CDR2 SVGIG (reference sequence). The CDR3 consists of 13 residues. The V gene lost 2 bases and the J gene lost 4 bases, with 10 bases spanning the gap. The CDR3 sequence: CAWSRGVADTQYF. The CDR3 bases are TGTGCCTGGAGTAGGGGGGTAGCAGATACGCAGTATTTT.